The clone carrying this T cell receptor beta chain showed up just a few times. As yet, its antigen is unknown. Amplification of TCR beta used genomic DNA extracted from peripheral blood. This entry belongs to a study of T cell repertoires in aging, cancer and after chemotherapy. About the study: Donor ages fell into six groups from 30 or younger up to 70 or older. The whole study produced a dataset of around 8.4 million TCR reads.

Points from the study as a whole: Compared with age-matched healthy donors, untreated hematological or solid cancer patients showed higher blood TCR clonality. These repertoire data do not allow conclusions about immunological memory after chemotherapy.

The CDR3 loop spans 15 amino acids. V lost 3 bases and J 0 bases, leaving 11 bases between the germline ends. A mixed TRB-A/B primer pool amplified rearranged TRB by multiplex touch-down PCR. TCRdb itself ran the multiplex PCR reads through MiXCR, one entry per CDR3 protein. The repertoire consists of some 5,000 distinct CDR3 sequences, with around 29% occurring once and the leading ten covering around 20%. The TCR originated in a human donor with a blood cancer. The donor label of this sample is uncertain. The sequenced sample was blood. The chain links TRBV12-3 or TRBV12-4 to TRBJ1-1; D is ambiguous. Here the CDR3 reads CASSLGRPLNTEAFF. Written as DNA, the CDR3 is TGTGCCAGCAGTTTGGGCAGACCTTTGAACACTGAAGCTTTCTTT.